The 9 T cell receptor beta chains listed next were all sequenced from one sample in a study of T cell responses to AZD1222 COVID-19 vaccine. Assay: immunoSEQ multiplex PCR; the TCRdb copy retains only in-frame clones and omits some. The sample records 150,000 or so clones, roughly nine tenths being singletons. The specimen comprised peripheral blood, sampled on day 0 of AZD1222 vaccination. The receptor source for this set is an adult in good health.

The CDR3 loop reads CASSGPGQGFEQYF. As DNA, the CDR3 is TGTGCCAGCAGTGGCCCGGGACAGGGATTCGAGCAGTACTTC. The V gene is TRBV27, the J gene TRBJ2-7; 9 bases fit TRBD1. The length of the CDR3 is 14 residues. Germline CDR1 MNHEY, CDR2 SMNVEV (reference sequence). V trimming: 5 bases; J trimming: 6 bases; junction bases outside the gene matches: 8.

The J gene is TRBJ1-5, the V gene TRBV3-1 (or the pseudogene TRBV3-2); D unclear. This CDR3 is built from 12 residues. V was clipped by 4 bases and J by 5 bases, with 6 bases between them. Germline V lookup: CDR1 LGHDT, CDR2 YNNKEL (reference sequence). The CDR3 sequence is CASSRDHQPQHF. The CDR3 DNA is TGTGCCAGCAGCCGGGATCATCAGCCCCAGCATTTT.

Concerning this clone itself: At one end, the junction sequence differs from germline, possibly due to a read error. The chain employs TRBV30 and TRBJ1-1; possible D gene TRBD1, 5 bases. CDR3 length: 13 amino acids. The germline gives CDR1 GTSNPN, CDR2 SVGIG (reference sequence). CDR3 loop: CAWSSTAGTEAFF. The DNA for the CDR3 is TGTGCCTGGAGTTCTACCGCCGGGACTGAGGCTTTCTTT. The full variable domain, completed using reference TRBV30 and TRBJ1-1, is SQTIHQWPATLVQPVGSPLSLECTVEGTSNPNLYWYRQAAGRGLQLLFYSVGIGQISSEVPQNLSASRPQDRQFILSSKKLLLSDSGFYLCAWSSTAGTEAFFGQGTRLTVV.

V is TRBV6-5 and J is TRBJ1-1; TRBD1 agrees at 7 bases. This CDR3 has 15 residues. Germline assignment: CDR1 MNHEY and CDR2 SVGAGI. V dropped 6 bases and J dropped 4; count of bases not matched to a gene: 11. The CDR3 spells CASRGRQGWPTEAFF. The CDR3 nucleotides are TGTGCCAGCAGGGGGAGACAGGGATGGCCCACTGAAGCTTTCTTT.

The chain couples TRBV5-1 to TRBJ1-1; D unclear. The length of the CDR3 is 15 residues. Germline V gene lookup returns CDR1 SGHRS and CDR2 YFSETQ. The ends were cut back, 0 bases at V and 1 base at J, with 10 bases in the middle. In DNA form, the CDR3 reads TGCGCCAGCAGCTTGGCCCGGGGAGGGAACACTGAAGCTTTCTTT. It codes for CASSLARGGNTEAFF.

V gene TRBV3-1 (or the pseudogene TRBV3-2) combines with J gene TRBJ1-2, with a possible D match to TRBD1 (5 bases). Germline V gene sequence: CDR1 LGHDT, CDR2 YNNKEL (reference sequence). CDR3 length equals 15 residues. The V end lost 0 bases, the J end lost 6 bases, and 14 bases lay between the germline ends. The DNA for the CDR3 is TGTGCCAGCAGCCAAGAGTCTTGGGGGGGAGATGGCTACACCTTC. As protein: CASSQESWGGDGYTF.

The chain joins TRBV6-1 to TRBJ1-2; TRBD1 aligns across 10 bases. CDR1 is MNHNS and CDR2 is SASEGT in the germline V gene. The CDR3 extends over 16 amino acids. J lost 0 bases, V lost 4 bases, and 5 bases had no gene match. The CDR3 reads CASSVTGGASNYGYTF. The CDR3 DNA is TGTGCCAGCAGTGTGACAGGGGGCGCATCTAACTATGGCTACACCTTC.

The rearrangement links TRBV5-8 to TRBJ1-2; weak D call: TRBD1 (6 bases). The V and J ends lost 4 bases and 2 bases respectively, with 18 bases between them. The length of the CDR3 is 16 residues. Germline CDR1 reads SGHTS; CDR2 reads YDEGEE. This chain's CDR3 is CASSLTLAGVNYGYTF. The CDR3 coding sequence is TGTGCCAGCAGCCTTACTTTGGCAGGGGTAAACTATGGCTACACCTTC.

This chain joins TRBV30 and TRBJ2-1, with 10 bases that match TRBD2. The V segment lost 2 bases and the J segment 2 bases; nucleotides outside the gene matches: 3. The length of the CDR3 is 15 residues. CDR1 is GTSNPN, CDR2 SVGIG, per germline (reference sequence). The CDR3 coding sequence is TGTGCCTGGAGTCCCGGGACTAGCGCCTACAATGAGCAGTTCTTC. It is translated as CAWSPGTSAYNEQFF.